This T cell receptor (beta chain) was identified in a study of T cells in Graves' hyperthyroidism and ophthalmopathy. This CDR3 has 14 residues. V was pared by 9 bases and J by 3 bases, with 15 bases between. Germline CDR1 and CDR2: MNHEY and SVGEGT. This clonotype was picked up many times. Ophthalmopathy cases met thresholds of Clinical Activity Score at least 3, NOSPECS grade at least 4 and duration under 3 months. Amplification targeted TCR beta CDR3 regions from RNA transcripts. During a first-round RT-PCR of the TCR CDR3, the HTBI primer set was used. TCRdb re-called the multiplex PCR reads with MiXCR, one entry per CDR3 protein. The sample shows about 250,000 distinct CDR3 sequences, around 25% of them seen only once.

The J gene is TRBJ1-5, the V gene TRBV6-2 or TRBV6-3, with D maybe TRBD1 (6 bases). The sample was blood. This clonotype was obtained from a woman aged 40 to 50 with Graves' ophthalmopathy. Here the CDR3 DNA reads TGTGCCAGTTGGACAGCGATCTCCAATCAGCCCCAGCATTTT. Translation: CASWTAISNQPQHF.